A selection of T cell receptor beta chains follows, all from one sample in a study of blood T cell repertoires in COVID-19. TCRdb's table, derived via immunoSEQ multiplex PCR, lists solely in-frame clones and lacks some. This table holds about 370,000 clones, roughly nine tenths found once. Material: PBMCs or T cells enriched from blood (not recorded which). Receptors originate from a man between 18 and 35 years old who had recovered from COVID-19. Each CDR3 is given with its conserved first and last residue. The D gene is left open where the match is weak. The size of a clone is reported for some rows only, either as once, few or many, or as a class for expanded clones.

j_call d_call clone_size v_call cdr3_nt cdr3_aa
TRBJ2-5 TRBD1 - TRBV19 TGTGCCAGTCTCCCCGGACAGGGGGCTTGGGAGACCCAGTACTTC CASLPGQGAWETQYF
TRBJ1-5 - - TRBV28 TGTGCCAGCAGTCTTTTCGGGTGGGGGGAACGTCAGCCCCAGCATTTT CASSLFGWGERQPQHF
TRBJ2-5 TRBD1 - TRBV19 TGTGCCAGTAGTGGGAGTGGGACAGTCCAAGAGACCCAGTACTTC CASSGSGTVQETQYF
TRBJ1-2 - - TRBV7-9 TGTGCCAGCAGCTTAGTCAGGGCTGCCGGGGGTAACTATGGCTACACCTTC CASSLVRAAGGNYGYTF
TRBJ2-5 TRBD2 - TRBV5-4 TGTGCCAGCAGCTGGACTAGCGGATATCAAGAGACCCAGTACTTC CASSWTSGYQETQYF
TRBJ1-3 - - TRBV7-9 TGTGCCAGCAGCCAACCAACAGGGACTGGAAACACCATATATTTT CASSQPTGTGNTIYF
TRBJ2-1 - once TRBV6-5 TGTGCCAGCAGTTACGCCCGGGGGAATCACAATGAGCAGTTCTTC CASSYARGNHNEQFF
TRBJ1-1 TRBD1 - TRBV4-1 TGCGCCAGCAGGCTCGACAGGGGGCAGAACACTGAAGCTTTCTTT CASRLDRGQNTEAFF
TRBJ2-7 - - TRBV7-2 TGTGCCAGCAGCTTCGGGGGAATGGGCTACGAGCAGTACTTC CASSFGGMGYEQYF
TRBJ2-7 - - TRBV11-3 TGTGCCAGCAGCCCCATGCATGGGCCGAACTACGAGCAGTACTTC CASSPMHGPNYEQYF
TRBJ1-1 - - TRBV6-5 TGTGCCAGCAGCAGGGGCGTACCGAACACTGAAGCTTTCTTT CASSRGVPNTEAFF
TRBJ1-6 TRBD1 - TRBV19 TGTGCCAGTAGCACGACGGGGAGACAGGGCGGTTCACCCCTCCACTTT CASSTTGRQGGSPLHF
TRBJ2-1 TRBD2 - TRBV9 TGTGCCAGCAGCGGAGCGGGGAGGTACAATGAGCAGTTCTTC CASSGAGRYNEQFF
TRBJ2-1 TRBD2 - TRBV29-1 TGCAGCGTGGTTAGCGGGACCTACAATGAGCAGTTCTTC CSVVSGTYNEQFF
TRBJ1-5 TRBD1 - TRBV15 TGTGCCACCAGCAATGGCCGGGGGACAGGCCCAAATCAGCCCCAGCATTTT CATSNGRGTGPNQPQHF
TRBJ1-3 - once TRBV3-1/TRBV3-2 TGTGCCAGCAGCCATTCAGGGATCGGAAACACCATATATTTT CASSHSGIGNTIYF
TRBJ1-2 TRBD1 - TRBV2 TGTGCCAGCACTGGGACAGCCTATGGCTACACCTTC CASTGTAYGYTF
TRBJ2-6 - - TRBV5-1 TGCGCCAGCAGCTTGACAGCCGTTATGTCTGGGGCCAACGTCCTGACTTTC CASSLTAVMSGANVLTF
TRBJ2-7 TRBD2 - TRBV27 TGTGCCAGCAGTCCCGGGGGGGCTAGCTACGAGCAGTACTTC CASSPGGASYEQYF
TRBJ2-3 TRBD2 - TRBV7-2 TGTGCCAGCAGCTTAGATTCGGGGGGTAGCACAGATACGCAGTATTTT CASSLDSGGSTDTQYF
TRBJ2-4 - once TRBV3-1/TRBV3-2 TGTGCCAGCAGCCAACAACCGGGTCTCAGACAGTACTTC CASSQQPGLRQYF
TRBJ2-1 - - TRBV29-1 TGCAGCGTTTTCTACCATTCGGACTATGAGCAGTTCTTC CSVFYHSDYEQFF
TRBJ2-2 TRBD1 - TRBV5-1 TGCGCCAGCAAACCGGGACAGGAGAACACCGGGGAGCTGTTTTTT CASKPGQENTGELFF
TRBJ1-2 TRBD1 - TRBV28 TGTGCCAGCAGTTCCCCGGCCGGGACAGGGTCTAACTATGGCTACACCTTC CASSSPAGTGSNYGYTF
TRBJ2-1 TRBD2 once TRBV28 TGTGCCAGCAGTTTACACCGGCAGCGGGGGGAAAATGAGCAGTTCTTC CASSLHRQRGENEQFF
TRBJ2-7 TRBD1 - TRBV5-1 TGCGCCAGCAGCCCAAGACAGGGGACCTCCTACGAGCAGTACTTC CASSPRQGTSYEQYF
TRBJ2-6 - - TRBV19 TGTGCCAGTAGTATTACTGGGGCCAACGTCCTGACTTTC CASSITGANVLTF
TRBJ2-1 - - TRBV10-3 TGTGCCATCAATAGCGGCGGGGCCTCCTACAATGAGCAGTTCTTC CAINSGGASYNEQFF
TRBJ1-4 - - TRBV19 TGTGCCAGTAGTATCACATCAACTAATGAAAAACTGTTTTTT CASSITSTNEKLFF
TRBJ1-1 - - TRBV6-5 TGTGCCAGCAGCCACCGACAGGCCGAAGCTTTCTTT CASSHRQAEAFF
TRBJ1-1 - once TRBV12-3/TRBV12-4 TGTGCCAGCAGTTTAGCGCGTGAGGCTGAAGCTTTCTTT CASSLAREAEAFF
TRBJ2-1 TRBD2 - TRBV9 TGTGCCAGCACCTTTAGTGGAGCGGGAGTCAATGAGCAGTTCTTC CASTFSGAGVNEQFF
TRBJ1-5 - - TRBV30 TGTGCCTGGGATCAAGGAATACAGGGCAATCAGCCCCAGCATTTT CAWDQGIQGNQPQHF
TRBJ2-5 TRBD2 - TRBV30 TGTGCCTGGCTCAGGGGACTAGCGGGAGCTGCCGAGACCCAGTACTTC CAWLRGLAGAAETQYF
TRBJ2-1 TRBD1 once TRBV5-1 TGCGCCAGCAGCTCGGGACAGGTAGCTGAGCAGTTCTTC CASSSGQVAEQFF
TRBJ1-1 TRBD1 - TRBV6-5 TGTGCCAGCAGTCGAGGGACAGGACTGGGCGAGAAAGCTTTCTTT CASSRGTGLGEKAFF
TRBJ2-1 TRBD2 - TRBV6-2/TRBV6-3 TGTGCCAGCAGTTTGGTCGCCAGGCGGGGGGAGCAGTTCTTC CASSLVARRGEQFF
TRBJ1-1 - - TRBV15 TGTGCCACCAGCAGAGAGTTGCGGGGATGGATGACTGAAGCTTTCTTT CATSRELRGWMTEAFF
TRBJ2-3 - - TRBV2 TGTGCCAGCAGAATACAGGGCGATAAGCCAGATACGCAGTATTTT CASRIQGDKPDTQYF
TRBJ2-1 - - TRBV7-2 TGTGCCAGCACTTTAGCGTGGAGCTCCTACAATGAGCAGTTCTTC CASTLAWSSYNEQFF
TRBJ1-2 - - TRBV18 TGTGCCAGCTCACCTTCGGTAAATTCCTATGGCTACACCTTC CASSPSVNSYGYTF
TRBJ2-2 TRBD1 - TRBV9 TGTGCCAGCAGCGTTACCGGGACAGGGTTCACCGGGGAGCTGTTTTTT CASSVTGTGFTGELFF
TRBJ1-4 TRBD1 - TRBV6-1 TGTGCCAGCAGTGACCCGACAGGGGGGAGTGAAAAACTGTTTTTT CASSDPTGGSEKLFF
TRBJ2-2 - - TRBV2 TGTGCCAGCAGTGAGGGGCTCACCGGGGAGCTGTTTTTT CASSEGLTGELFF
TRBJ2-7 TRBD2 - TRBV4-1 TGCGCCAGCAGCCCCCTAGGACTAGCGGGAGGGATAACCTACGAGCAGTACTTC CASSPLGLAGGITYEQYF
TRBJ1-3 TRBD1 - TRBV2 TGTGCCAGCAGTGGAACGACAGGGGTAGGAAACACCATATATTTT CASSGTTGVGNTIYF